The 5 T cell receptor beta chains below come from one sample, sequenced in a study of regulatory T cells in long-lasting Graves disease. The time point denotes: newly diagnosed GD, antithyroid drugs for less than 3 months. Isolated PBMC RNA provided the starting material for the TCR library. Researchers made TCR beta libraries by using iRepertoire HTBI primers and running Arm-PCR on CDR3 regions. TCRdb redid the calling of the multiplex PCR reads with MiXCR, one entry per CDR3 protein. The sample shows hundreds of thousands of distinct CDR3 sequences, 18% of them seen only once. Sequencing used peripheral blood mononuclear cells (PBMCs), obtained at new diagnosis, from a patient treated with antithyroid drugs. These receptors were collected from a female donor with Graves disease.

This clonotype was recorded many times. V and J are TRBV19 and TRBJ1-5, with 10 bases that match TRBD1. Germline CDR1 LNHDA, CDR2 SQIVND (reference sequence). The CDR3 runs 17 residues. After removal of 5 bases from V and 4 bases from J, the junction contained 11 bases not matched to a gene. The CDR3 region has the DNA TGTGCCAGTAGTCCGAGAGTGGGACAGGGGTGGAATCAGCCCCAGCATTTT. As protein: CASSPRVGQGWNQPQHF.

The chain carries TRBV11-2 and TRBJ2-3; 9 nucleotides agree with TRBD2. Germline loops: CDR1 SGHAT, CDR2 FQNNGV. J lost 1 base, V lost 6 bases, and 11 bases had no gene match. This CDR3 comprises 17 residues. CDR3: CASSSYTSGPRTDTQYF. CDR3 DNA: TGTGCCAGCAGTTCCTACACTAGCGGGCCCCGCACAGATACGCAGTATTTT.

Points on this clonotype: This may stem from a read error, because a much larger clone lies one nucleotide away. This chain uses TRBV2 with TRBJ1-1, with no clear D. This CDR3 is 15 amino acids long. The V end was cut by 8 bases, the J end by 2 bases, with 18 bases between. Germline values: CDR1 SNHLY, CDR2 FYNNEI. CDR3 protein: CASSQGLGLNTEAFF. Here the CDR3 DNA reads TGTGCCAGCTCCCAAGGCTTAGGGCTCAACACTGAAGCTTTCTTT.

The V gene is TRBV6-1, the J gene TRBJ2-1, with 9 positions matching TRBD2. Germline V lookup: CDR1 MNHNS, CDR2 SASEGT. The CDR3 is made up of 15 amino acids. The V gene end was trimmed by 6 bases and the J gene end by 6 bases; junction bases not matched to a gene: 9. In DNA form, the CDR3 reads TGTGCCAGCAGCCCGGGGACTAGCACCGCCAATGAGCAGTTCTTC. Amino acids: CASSPGTSTANEQFF.

This clonotype appeared many times. V and J are TRBV6-5 and TRBJ2-3, with 7 bases fitting TRBD2. This CDR3 is 13 amino acids long. CDR1 and CDR2 from the germline V gene are MNHEY and SVGAGI. V gave up 1 base and J gave up 9 bases; unmatched junction bases: 4. CDR3: CASSYLTSLTQYF. In DNA form, the CDR3 reads TGTGCCAGCAGTTACTTGACTAGCCTGACGCAGTATTTT.